The rows below give T cell receptor beta chains drawn from one sample of a study of human T cells and chemical hapten exposure. TCRdb fed the RACE reads into MiXCR, producing one record per CDR3 protein. The sample gives more than 300,000 distinct CDR3 sequences, 5% to 6.5% of which show up once; around 8.8% is in the top ten. The sample consisted of whole blood, taken in connection with sensitization to the hapten diphenylcyclopropenone (DPC). The receptors were gathered from a woman between 18 and 29 years old with alopecia areata. Some clones in this sample may be carry-over from other donors' samples. Both conserved end residues are part of each CDR3. A D gene is named only where the DNA matches it firmly. Expanded clones get a size class; other rows say once, few or many, or leave the size out.

>TRBV6-5|NA|TRBJ1-1|many|13
CASSYGTNTEAFF
TGTGCCAGCAGTTACGGAACGAACACTGAAGCTTTCTTT
>TRBV7-9|NA|TRBJ1-3|few|15
CASSPRLVSGNTIYF
TGTGCCAGCAGCCCACGTTTGGTCTCTGGAAACACCATATATTTT
>TRBV6-2/TRBV6-3|NA|TRBJ1-1|NA|13
CASSQRGRAEAFF
TGTGCCAGCAGTCAAAGGGGTCGGGCTGAAGCTTTCTTT
>TRBV6-2/TRBV6-3|TRBD1|TRBJ1-1|many|15
CASSSRRGRFTEAFF
TGTGCCAGCAGCTCTCGCAGGGGGCGGTTCACTGAAGCTTTCTTT
>TRBV3-1|NA|TRBJ1-1|few|14
CASSQGIRGTEAFF
TGTGCCAGCAGCCAAGGCATTCGAGGCACTGAAGCTTTCTTT
>TRBV20-1|TRBD2|TRBJ2-3|NA|15
CSAPTSGGASDTQYF
TGCAGTGCGCCGACTAGCGGGGGGGCTTCAGATACGCAGTATTTT
>TRBV3-1|NA|TRBJ2-1|few|14
CASSRALSYNEQFF
TGTGCCAGCAGCCGGGCTTTATCCTACAATGAGCAGTTCTTC
>TRBV24-1|TRBD2|TRBJ2-1|many|14
CATSAGGFYNEQFF
TGTGCCACCAGTGCGGGGGGGTTTTACAATGAGCAGTTCTTC
>TRBV4-3|TRBD2|TRBJ2-6|few|19
CASSSRRPGLAWGANVLTF
TGCGCCAGCAGCTCTCGAAGGCCGGGACTAGCGTGGGGGGCCAACGTCCTGACTTTC
>TRBV27|NA|TRBJ2-3|many|13
CASNPNGEHTQYF
TGTGCCAGCAACCCTAACGGGGAACATACGCAGTATTTT
>TRBV28|TRBD2|TRBJ2-5|NA|15
CASSSRLAGGETQYF
TGTGCCAGCAGTTCACGACTAGCGGGGGGGGAGACCCAGTACTTC
>TRBV7-2|NA|TRBJ2-4|many|13
CASSLAEGNIQYF
TGTGCCAGCAGCTTAGCGGAGGGTAACATTCAGTACTTC
>TRBV5-8|NA|TRBJ2-7|few|16
CASSLGGAQGAYEQYF
TGTGCCAGCAGCTTGGGCGGGGCACAGGGCGCCTACGAGCAGTACTTC
>TRBV5-1|TRBD1|TRBJ1-5|many|17
CASSQGQGPYSNQPQHF
TGCGCCAGCAGTCAGGGACAGGGCCCATATAGCAATCAGCCCCAGCATTTT
>TRBV6-6|NA|TRBJ2-2|NA|15
CASSPALGETGELFF
TGTGCCAGCAGTCCCGCCCTGGGGGAGACCGGGGAGCTGTTTTTT
>TRBV29-1|NA|TRBJ1-2|many|12
CSVVSLNYGYTF
TGCAGCGTTGTTTCTCTTAACTATGGCTACACCTTC
>TRBV3-1|NA|TRBJ2-6|many|16
CASSQSGFSGANVLTF
TGTGCCAGCAGCCAGTCAGGGTTCTCTGGGGCCAACGTCCTGACTTTC
>TRBV19|NA|TRBJ2-7|NA|14
CASSPSPGRQEQYF
TGTGCCAGTAGTCCATCCCCGGGAAGGCAGGAGCAGTACTTC
>TRBV20-1|NA|TRBJ2-7|NA|12
CSASIRGYEQYF
TGCAGTGCTAGTATTAGGGGGTACGAGCAGTACTTC
>TRBV4-2|TRBD1|TRBJ2-3|many|15
CASSPRTGQIDTQYF
TGTGCCAGCAGCCCTCGGACAGGGCAGATAGATACGCAGTATTTT